This T cell receptor (beta chain) was recovered during a study of shared clonotypes between healthy human individuals. On the study more broadly: Aged 18 to 49, the donors were two women and a few men. Each donor had three CD4 naive, three CD4 memory, two CD8 naive and one CD8 memory plate. The study, taken as a whole, reports: When naive CD4 clonotypes were compared across a few donors, about 4.8% were shared. An expected dependence of interdonor clonotype sharing on sequencing depth was noted.

The J segment lost 2 bases and the V segment lost 6 bases, leaving 7 bases of the junction unmatched. Per the germline V gene, CDR1 is MNHNS and CDR2 is SASEGT. The CDR3 consists of 14 residues. Comment on this clone: Its specificity is not known.

Naive CD8 cells lacked CD45RO, underwent positive selection for CCR7 and left out terminally differentiated effector memory CD45RA+ cells. TCRdb keeps only in-frame clones here, not all; method: immunoSEQ multiplex PCR. The data contain 2 million or so clones, approximately 95% of them singletons. The TCR sequence derives from a young man in good health. Sequences were obtained from naive CD8+ T cells sorted from blood. V and J are TRBV6-1 and TRBJ2-7; 7 bases line up with TRBD1. Here the CDR3 reads CASSPRGTAYEQYF. The DNA of the CDR3 is TGTGCCAGCAGCCCAAGGGGGACAGCCTACGAGCAGTACTTC.